Reported below is one T cell receptor (beta chain). After removal of 2 bases from V and 3 bases from J, the junction contained 6 bases not matched to a gene. CDR3 size: 16 residues. Germline values: CDR1 MNHEY, CDR2 SMNVEV (reference sequence). The sample is drawn from a study of T cell changes during pregnancy in multiple sclerosis. Assay: immunoSEQ multiplex PCR; the TCRdb copy retains only in-frame clones and omits some. The table has 70,000 or so clones, 85% to 95% seen once. This chain links TRBV27 with TRBJ2-1; 8 nucleotides match TRBD2. The source of this sequence is a female donor in good health, enrolled as a control in a pregnancy study. The source material was peripheral blood, sampled in the third trimester of pregnancy. The DNA of the CDR3 is TGTGCCAGCAGTTTACGTGGGACTAGATTCTACAATGAGCAGTTCTTC. Protein: CASSLRGTRFYNEQFF.